The clone carrying this TCR beta chain was observed a few times. Antigen: not known. These data belong to a study of T-cell reconstitution after alpha-beta-depleted transplantation in children. It was with unique molecular identifiers that the TCRbeta library was prepared. TCRdb re-called the PCR reads with MiXCR, one entry per CDR3 protein. Seen here are some 200,000 distinct CDR3 sequences, approximately 8.4% observed once, and the top ten hold roughly 35%. This CDR3 is 19 amino acids long. The J segment lost 0 bases and the V segment lost 3 bases, leaving 13 bases of the junction unmatched. Germline CDR1 and CDR2: SGDLS and YYNGEE. Findings and limits, study-wide: Fresh T-cell production supplied most of the T-cell counts and diversity seen one year after transplant. Surviving recipient T cells and thymic progenitors accounted for the high day-60 TCRbeta diversity observed in some patients. Alpha-beta T cells present about two months after transplant were reported to originate from several hundred expanded graft clones.

The specimen comprised PBMCs, mostly from graft donor cells, sampled 360 days after TCRalphabeta/CD19-depleted stem cell transplant. The rearrangement links TRBV9 to TRBJ2-2, with 8 bases that match TRBD1. The receptor was isolated from a male patient aged 2 to 10 who had a stem cell transplant for acute myeloid leukemia, so the T cells may come from the graft donor. The CDR3 DNA reads TGTGCCAGCAGCGCCCTTCGGACAGGGACCGACCCGAACACCGGGGAGCTGTTTTTT. Amino acid sequence: CASSALRTGTDPNTGELFF.